Reported below is one TCR beta chain. Its antigen remains unidentified. From germline, CDR1 is SGHTA and CDR2 FQGTGA. The CDR3 consists of 13 residues. V lost 5 bases and J 5 bases, leaving 10 bases between the germline ends. TCR beta cDNA libraries had unique molecular identifiers. Each sample of roughly 0.95 to 10 million input T cells yielded around 500,000 cDNA molecules, so each molecule approximated one T cell. TCRdb itself ran the PCR reads through MiXCR, one entry per CDR3 protein. The sample has some 450,000 distinct CDR3 sequences, roughly 45% seen once. The data were obtained in a study of post-analysis software for immune sequencing data. Study-level information: Multiple sclerosis in the patients followed relapsing-remitting, secondary progressive and progressive-relapsing courses. Findings of the study overall: Samples prepared in the same batch strongly co-clustered by F measure. Normalized Chao1 diversity in multiple sclerosis patients fell significantly below that of controls. Compared with controls, patients had more of about 5 TRBV segments, including TRBV5-6, TRBV5-1 and TRBV20-1.

Material: blood. The chain links TRBV7-3 to TRBJ2-4, with D uncertain. The TCR comes from a girl aged 10-17 years with multiple sclerosis. CDR3 DNA: TGTGCCAGCAGCCCTGCGGTAGAAAACATTCAGTACTTC. Encoded protein: CASSPAVENIQYF.